This T cell receptor (beta chain) appears in the sequencing data of a study of T cell responses to AZD1222 COVID-19 vaccine. Clones were read by immunoSEQ multiplex PCR, and TCRdb kept only the in-frame ones, dropping some. The data show 72,000 or so clones, with around 85% seen just once and roughly 22% held by the top ten. The CDR3 runs 14 residues. Looked up from germline, CDR1 is LGHNT and CDR2 is FRNRAP. The V end lost 1 base, the J end lost 3 bases, and 9 bases lay between the germline ends. This TCR was sampled from an adult in good health. V and J are TRBV12-5 and TRBJ1-1; D possibly corresponds to TRBD1 (5 bases). Sequencing used peripheral blood, obtained on day 0 of AZD1222 vaccination. CDR3 residues: CASGLALGDTEAFF. The DNA of the CDR3 is TGTGCTAGTGGTTTGGCATTGGGGGACACTGAAGCTTTCTTT.